This T cell receptor beta chain was obtained from a study of blood T cell repertoires in COVID-19. Study at large: In each case, the material was cDNA or gDNA derived from T cells, B-cell-depleted T cells, or PBMCs.

Original processing notes: The authors estimated nucleated cell counts from reference gene primer amplification. Data came from immunoSEQ multiplex PCR; TCRdb stores just in-frame clones and leaves some out. For V, J and clone size, that table is used; D and trimming come from the DNA. Of roughly 220,000 clones in the sample, about 80% were seen once. The CDR3 sequence is 16 residues long. CDR1 and CDR2 from the germline V gene are SGHRS and YFSETQ. Trimming removed 2 bases from V and 5 bases from J; junction bases left unmatched: 6. V is TRBV5-1 and J is TRBJ2-1; 11 bases map to TRBD2. This clonotype was obtained from an older woman with acute or convalescent COVID-19. The material sequenced was peripheral blood. CDR3 residues: CASSLRGLAANNEQFF. In DNA form, the CDR3 reads TGCGCCAGCAGCTTACGGGGACTAGCGGCGAACAATGAGCAGTTCTTC.